This entry describes one TCR beta chain. As originally analysed: Cell counts per sample came from amplifying reference gene primers. The assay was immunoSEQ multiplex PCR, and TCRdb's table has in-frame clones only and misses some. Clone size and the V and J calls come from that table; the DNA yielded D and trimming. This repertoire shows 95,000 to 150,000 clones, 82% found once; its top ten account for 4% to 5%. This CDR3 is 16 amino acids long. CDR1 MDHEN and CDR2 SYDVKM come from the germline V gene. The V end was cut by 5 bases, the J end by 1 base, with 17 bases between. This sample is drawn from a study of blood T cell repertoires in COVID-19. Study background: Samples representing acute and convalescent COVID-19 were sourced from the United States, Italy and Spain. The cDNA or gDNA used as material had been derived from T cells, B-cell-depleted T cells, or PBMCs.

The receptor was isolated from a woman in her seventies with acute or convalescent COVID-19. Specimen: peripheral blood. The chain links TRBV28 to TRBJ1-1; no definite D call. CDR3 coding DNA: TGTGCCAGCAGTAGATCGATGGGCAGAAGGAACACTGAAGCTTTCTTT. Its protein product is CASSRSMGRRNTEAFF.